The present entry profiles one T cell receptor (beta chain) with its context. Its antigen is not known. The CDR3 extends over 14 amino acids. V was shortened by 1 base and J by 5 bases, with 11 bases between the two germline ends. Germline loops: CDR1 SEHNR, CDR2 FQNEAQ (reference sequence). The record originates from a study of cytomegalovirus exposure and HLA in healthy donors. Profiled with immunoSEQ multiplex PCR; TCRdb holds only in-frame clones, not every one. The profile shows fewer than 400,000 clones, about nine tenths of them singletons. The donors belonged to the approximately 120-subject validation cohort, separate from the roughly 670-subject first cohort. Study results and caveats: In vitro checks showed that a few CMV-associated chains really do target CMV antigens. For most TCR sequences rarity was the rule, although some public TCRs occurred in many donors.

Source material: PBMCs. The chain joins TRBV7-9 to TRBJ1-2; the D gene is possibly TRBD1 (6 bases). The receptor comes from a woman aged 18-29 years in good health and CMV-seronegative. The CDR3 region is CASSLGGGQYGYTF. The CDR3 nucleotides read TGTGCCAGCAGCTTAGGGGGCGGACAGTATGGCTACACCTTC.